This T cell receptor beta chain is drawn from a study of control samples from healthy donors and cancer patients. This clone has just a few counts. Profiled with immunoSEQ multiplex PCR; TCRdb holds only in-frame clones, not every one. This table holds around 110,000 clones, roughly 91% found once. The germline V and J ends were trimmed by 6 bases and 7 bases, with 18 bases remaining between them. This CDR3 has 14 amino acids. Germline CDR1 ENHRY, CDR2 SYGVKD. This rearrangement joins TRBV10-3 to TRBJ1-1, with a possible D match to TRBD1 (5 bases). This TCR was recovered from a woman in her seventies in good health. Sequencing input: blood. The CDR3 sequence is CAISRGSGALEAFF. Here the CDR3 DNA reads TGTGCCATCAGCCGGGGGTCCGGGGCCCTTGAAGCTTTCTTT.